This T cell receptor (beta chain) was observed in a study of immune evolution from preneoplasia to lung adenocarcinoma. As for the study in general: HLA loss of heterozygosity: under 7.5% AIS, 15% MIA, around 35% ADC, none AAH. Whole-study findings and limits: Later-stage lesions appeared to have more T cells, more diversity, less clonality.

Produced via immunoSEQ multiplex PCR; TCRdb's table is partial and in-frame only. The table has 8,000 to 9,500 clones, roughly 80% seen once; the top ten hold 2.8%. As regards this clone: Its antigen is as yet unknown.

Each case's diagnosis was confirmed by two pathologists on H&E. CDR1 and CDR2 (germline): MDHEN, SYDVKM. The CDR3 totals 15 residues. The V end lost 5 bases, the J end lost 0 bases, and 8 bases lay between the germline ends. This chain connects TRBV28 to TRBJ2-6, with D unclear. The receptor's source is an older person with lung adenocarcinoma. The sample comprised FFPE minimally invasive lung adenocarcinoma tissue. The CDR3 bases are TGTGCCAGCAGTCCCCTTGACTCTGGGGCCAACGTCCTGACTTTC. Protein: CASSPLDSGANVLTF.